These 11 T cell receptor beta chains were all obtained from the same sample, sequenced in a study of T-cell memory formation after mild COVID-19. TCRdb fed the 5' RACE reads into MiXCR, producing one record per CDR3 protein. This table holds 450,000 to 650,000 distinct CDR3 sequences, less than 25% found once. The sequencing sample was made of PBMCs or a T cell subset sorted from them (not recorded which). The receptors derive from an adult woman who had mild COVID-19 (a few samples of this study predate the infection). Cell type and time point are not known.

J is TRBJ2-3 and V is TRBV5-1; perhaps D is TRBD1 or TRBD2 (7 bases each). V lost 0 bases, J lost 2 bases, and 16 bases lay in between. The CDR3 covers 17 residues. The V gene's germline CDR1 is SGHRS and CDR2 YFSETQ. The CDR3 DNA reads TGCGCCAGCAGCTTGGAGGGGGCTAGCGGAGTCACAGATACGCAGTATTTT. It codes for CASSLEGASGVTDTQYF.

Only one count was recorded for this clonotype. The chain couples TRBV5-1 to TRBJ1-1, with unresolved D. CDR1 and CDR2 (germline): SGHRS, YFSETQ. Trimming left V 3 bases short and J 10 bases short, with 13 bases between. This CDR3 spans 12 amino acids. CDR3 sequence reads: CASSSDLSGAFF. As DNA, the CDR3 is TGCGCCAGCAGCTCGGACTTGTCGGGAGCTTTCTTT.

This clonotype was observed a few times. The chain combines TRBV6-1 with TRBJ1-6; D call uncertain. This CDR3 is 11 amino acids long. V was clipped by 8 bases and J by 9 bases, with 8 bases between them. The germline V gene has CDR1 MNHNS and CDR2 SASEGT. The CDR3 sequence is CASGVGSPLHF. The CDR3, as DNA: TGTGCCAGCGGGGTTGGTTCACCCCTCCACTTT.

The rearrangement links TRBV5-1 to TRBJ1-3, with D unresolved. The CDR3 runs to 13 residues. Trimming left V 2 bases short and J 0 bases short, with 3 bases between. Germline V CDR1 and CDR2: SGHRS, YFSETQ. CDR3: CASSLLSGNTIYF. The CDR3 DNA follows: TGCGCCAGCAGCTTACTCTCTGGAAACACCATATATTTT.

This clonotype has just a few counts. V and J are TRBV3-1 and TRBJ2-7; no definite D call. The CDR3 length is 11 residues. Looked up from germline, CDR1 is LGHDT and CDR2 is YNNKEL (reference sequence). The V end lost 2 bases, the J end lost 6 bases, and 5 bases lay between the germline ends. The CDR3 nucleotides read TGTGCCAGCAGCCAAAGTGGCGAGCAGTACTTC. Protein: CASSQSGEQYF.

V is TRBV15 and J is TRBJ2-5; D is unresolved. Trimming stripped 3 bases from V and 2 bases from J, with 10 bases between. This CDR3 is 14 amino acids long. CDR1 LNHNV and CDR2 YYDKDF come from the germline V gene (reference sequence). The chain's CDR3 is CATSSIDIQETQYF. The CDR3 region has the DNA TGTGCCACCAGCAGTATAGATATACAAGAGACCCAGTACTTC.

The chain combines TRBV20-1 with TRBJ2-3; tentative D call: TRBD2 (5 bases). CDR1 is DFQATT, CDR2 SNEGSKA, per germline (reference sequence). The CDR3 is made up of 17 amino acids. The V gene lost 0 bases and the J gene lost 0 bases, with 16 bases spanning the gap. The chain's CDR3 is CSARDHRGADSTDTQYF. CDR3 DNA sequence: TGCAGTGCTAGAGATCATCGGGGAGCGGATAGCACAGATACGCAGTATTTT.

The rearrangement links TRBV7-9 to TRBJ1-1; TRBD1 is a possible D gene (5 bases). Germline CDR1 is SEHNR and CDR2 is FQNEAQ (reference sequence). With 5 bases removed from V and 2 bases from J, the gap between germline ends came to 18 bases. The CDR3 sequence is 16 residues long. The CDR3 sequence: CASSRRRGEINTEAFF. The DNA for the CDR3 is TGTGCCAGCAGCCGACGGAGGGGAGAGATTAACACTGAAGCTTTCTTT. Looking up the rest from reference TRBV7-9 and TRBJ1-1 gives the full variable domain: DTGVSQNPRHKITKRGQNVTFRCDPISEHNRLYWYRQTLGQGPEFLTYFQNEAQLEKSRLLSDRFSAERPKGSFSTLEIQRTEQGDSAMYLCASSRRRGEINTEAFFGQGTRLTVV.

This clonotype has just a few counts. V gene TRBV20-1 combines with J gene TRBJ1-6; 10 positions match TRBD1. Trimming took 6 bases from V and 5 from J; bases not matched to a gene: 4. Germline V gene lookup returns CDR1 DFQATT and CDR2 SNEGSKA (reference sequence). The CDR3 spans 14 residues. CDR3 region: CSARQGANNSPLHF. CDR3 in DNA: TGCAGTGCCAGACAGGGGGCGAATAATTCACCCCTCCACTTT.

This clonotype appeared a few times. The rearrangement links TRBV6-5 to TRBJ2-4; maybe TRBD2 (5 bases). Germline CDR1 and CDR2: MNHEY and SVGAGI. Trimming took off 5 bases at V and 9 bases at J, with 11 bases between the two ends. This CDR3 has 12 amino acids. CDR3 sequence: CASSPYGGIQYF. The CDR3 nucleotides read TGTGCCAGCAGTCCCTACGGAGGCATTCAGTACTTC.

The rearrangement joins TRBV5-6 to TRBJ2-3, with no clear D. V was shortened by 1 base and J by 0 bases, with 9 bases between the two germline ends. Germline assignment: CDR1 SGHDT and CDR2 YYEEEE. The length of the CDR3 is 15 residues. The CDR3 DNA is TGTGCCAGCAGCTTGTTCACCTCTAGCACAGATACGCAGTATTTT. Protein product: CASSLFTSSTDTQYF.